The entry below describes one T cell receptor (beta chain). The sample holds many counts of this clonotype. This receptor's antigen is unknown. No per-base quality is available; no much larger clone lies one base away. Library preparation employed 5' RACE. The instrument given in TCRdb is NextSeq 500. Unique molecular identifiers were attached to individual cDNA molecules in the TCR library protocol so that sequencing error and PCR bias could be corrected. Both TCR alpha and beta chains were sequenced, and tight co-correlation was observed between alpha and beta sequence abundances in each sample. In the paper's pipeline: Decombinator V4 was used to annotate the V gene, J gene and CDR3 of the TCR sequences. Expanded TCRs were defined as changing significantly between any two time points under a Poisson model with p below 0.0001. TCR abundances were normalised to the total number of TCRs sequenced in each sample and reported as counts per million. TRAV1-2 paired with TRAJ12, TRAJ20 or TRAJ33 defined MAIT TCRs, while TRAV10 paired with TRAJ18 defined iNKT TCRs. VDJdb, accessed on 1 November 2021, was searched for TCRs annotated for CMV, EBV and SARS-CoV-2, and TCRs annotated for more than one antigen were excluded. TCRdb trimmed the raw reads at Q25, called clones with MiXCR and kept productive beta chains. One record per CDR3 amino acid sequence lists the most common genes and DNA. These V and J calls originate from TCRdb's pipeline instead of the authors' own analysis. Recorded for this sample are more than 65,000 distinct CDR3 sequences; around 12% of them occurred a single time. The top ten constitute about 2.5% of the sample.

This sample was included in a study of early T cells in non-severe SARS-CoV-2 infection (dated by TCRdb to the early 2020s). With regard to the full study: Because TCR sequencing was done on bulk RNA from unsorted whole blood, the alpha and beta chains could not be paired. The full study reports these points: Matching against VDJdb was skewed toward anti-spike CD8 responses, likely underestimated virus-specific expansions, and missed private and CD4 specificities.

The cysteine opens and the phenylalanine closes a CDR3 of 15 amino acids. The entry retains the CDR3 DNA only, 45 bases that are in frame from base 1. Trimming takes 0 bases from V and 4 bases from J, and the germline ends sit 15 bases apart. The germline V gene encodes CDR1 DFQATT and CDR2 SNEGSKA (reference sequence). This was a case-control study nested in a cohort of healthcare workers in London, UK, who had nasopharyngeal swab PCR tests and blood samples taken every week. Healthcare workers were enrolled in the week of the UK lockdown, from 23 to 31 March 2020, and were followed every week for up to roughly 16 weeks.

The receptor's source is an adult who was a healthcare worker with PCR-confirmed SARS-CoV-2 infection or an uninfected control (not recorded which). The sequences come from whole blood, collected at baseline. The chain joins TRBV20-1 to TRBJ1-1; TRBD1 is a possible D gene, resting on 5 matching bases. The nucleotide sequence reads as follows: TGCAGTGCTAGAGACGGACAAAGGGTAGGCACTGAAGCTTTCTTT. Protein translation: CSARDGQRVGTEAFF.